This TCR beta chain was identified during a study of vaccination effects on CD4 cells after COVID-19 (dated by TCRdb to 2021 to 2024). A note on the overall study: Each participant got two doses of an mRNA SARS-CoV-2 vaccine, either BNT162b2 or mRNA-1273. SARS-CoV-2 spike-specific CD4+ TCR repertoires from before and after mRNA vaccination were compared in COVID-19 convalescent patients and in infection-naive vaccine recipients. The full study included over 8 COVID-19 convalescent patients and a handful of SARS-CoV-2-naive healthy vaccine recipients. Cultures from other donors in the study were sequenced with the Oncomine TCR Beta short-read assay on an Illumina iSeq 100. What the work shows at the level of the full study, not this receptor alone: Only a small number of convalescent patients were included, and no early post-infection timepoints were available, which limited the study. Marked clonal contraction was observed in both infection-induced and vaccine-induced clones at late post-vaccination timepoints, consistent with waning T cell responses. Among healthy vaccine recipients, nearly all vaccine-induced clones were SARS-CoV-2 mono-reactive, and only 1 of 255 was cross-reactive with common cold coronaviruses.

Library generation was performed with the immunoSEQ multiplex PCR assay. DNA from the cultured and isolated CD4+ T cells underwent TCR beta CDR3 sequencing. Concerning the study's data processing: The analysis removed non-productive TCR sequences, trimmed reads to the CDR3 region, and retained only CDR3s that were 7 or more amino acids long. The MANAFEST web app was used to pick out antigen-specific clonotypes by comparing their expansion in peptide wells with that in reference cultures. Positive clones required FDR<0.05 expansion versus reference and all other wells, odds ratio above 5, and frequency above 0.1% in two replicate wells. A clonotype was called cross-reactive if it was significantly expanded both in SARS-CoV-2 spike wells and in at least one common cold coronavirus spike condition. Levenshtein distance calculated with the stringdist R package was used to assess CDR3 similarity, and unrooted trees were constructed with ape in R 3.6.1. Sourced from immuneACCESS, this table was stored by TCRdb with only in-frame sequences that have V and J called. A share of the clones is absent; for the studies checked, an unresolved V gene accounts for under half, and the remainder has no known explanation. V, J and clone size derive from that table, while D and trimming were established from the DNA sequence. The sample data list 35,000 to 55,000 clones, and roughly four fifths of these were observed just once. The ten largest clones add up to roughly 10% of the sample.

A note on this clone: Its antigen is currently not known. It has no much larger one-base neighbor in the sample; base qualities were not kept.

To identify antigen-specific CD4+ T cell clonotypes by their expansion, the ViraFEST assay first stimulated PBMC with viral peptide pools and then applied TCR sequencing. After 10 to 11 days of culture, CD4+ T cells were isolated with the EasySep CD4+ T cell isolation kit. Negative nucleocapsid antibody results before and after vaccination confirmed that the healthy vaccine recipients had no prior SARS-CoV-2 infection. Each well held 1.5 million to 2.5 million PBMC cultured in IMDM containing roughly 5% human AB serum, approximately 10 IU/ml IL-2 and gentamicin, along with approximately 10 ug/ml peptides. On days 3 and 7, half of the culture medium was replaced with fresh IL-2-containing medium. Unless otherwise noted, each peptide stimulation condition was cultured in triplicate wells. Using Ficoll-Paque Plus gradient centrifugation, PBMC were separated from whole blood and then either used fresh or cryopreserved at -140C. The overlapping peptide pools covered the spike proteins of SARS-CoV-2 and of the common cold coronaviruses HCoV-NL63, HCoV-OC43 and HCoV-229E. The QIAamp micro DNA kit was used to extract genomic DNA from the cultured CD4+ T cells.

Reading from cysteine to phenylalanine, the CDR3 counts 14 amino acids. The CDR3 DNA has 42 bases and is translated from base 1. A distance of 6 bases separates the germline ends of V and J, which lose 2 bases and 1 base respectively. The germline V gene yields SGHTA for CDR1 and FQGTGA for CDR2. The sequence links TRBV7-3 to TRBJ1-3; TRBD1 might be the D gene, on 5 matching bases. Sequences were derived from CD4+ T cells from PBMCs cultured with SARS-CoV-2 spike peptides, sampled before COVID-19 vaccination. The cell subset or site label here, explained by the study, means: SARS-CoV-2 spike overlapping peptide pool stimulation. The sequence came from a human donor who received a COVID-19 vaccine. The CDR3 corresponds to CASSLGGSGNTIYF. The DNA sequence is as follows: TGTGCCAGCAGCTTAGGGGGATCTGGAAACACCATATATTTT.